Following are 29 T cell receptor beta chains from one sample sequenced in a study of Ad26.COV2.S vaccination and SARS-CoV-2 variants. Measured with immunoSEQ multiplex PCR; TCRdb has only the in-frame clones, and not every one. This table holds approximately 480,000 clones, 70% to 90% found once. Treatment: 15 to 20 received Ad26.COV2.S at low or high dose, single or two shots; about 5 received placebo; per-sample allocation not given. Sampling occurred on day 63 after the first vaccine or placebo injection. Material: peripheral blood, obtained in a trial of Ad26.COV2.S vaccine versus placebo. These receptor sequences come from a person aged 18 to 59 who received the Ad26.COV2.S COVID-19 vaccine or a placebo.

This clone has a handful of counts. The CDR3 protein is CASSQFTAGDYEQYF. The CDR3 DNA follows: TGTGCCAGCAGCCAATTTACGGCAGGGGACTACGAGCAGTACTTC. The chain is built from TRBV3-1 (or the pseudogene TRBV3-2) and TRBJ2-7; the D gene is possibly TRBD1 (6 bases). The germline CDR1 and CDR2 sequences are LGHDT and YNNKEL (reference sequence). V was clipped by 2 bases and J by 3 bases, with 14 bases between them. The CDR3 consists of 15 residues.

The CDR3 DNA is TGTGCCAGCAGCTTGGGGGGCACCCTCTCTGGAAACACCATATATTTT. Translating it yields CASSLGGTLSGNTIYF. The rearrangement uses TRBV5-6 and TRBJ1-3; perhaps TRBD1 as D (5 bases). This CDR3 comprises 16 residues. Per germline, CDR1 SGHDT and CDR2 YYEEEE. Trimming left V 0 bases short and J 0 bases short, with 10 bases between.

Only a few counts were recorded for this clone. The chain combines TRBV6-2 or TRBV6-3 with TRBJ1-6; no definite D call. The CDR3 loop spans 17 amino acids. Germline V gene data show CDR1 as MNHEY and CDR2 as SVGEGT. Trimming took 2 bases from V and 9 from J, leaving 20 bases between them. The CDR3 DNA follows: TGTGCCAGCAGTTACCTGGGCCGGGGAATCGGCGGTTCACCCCTCCACTTT. This gives the protein CASSYLGRGIGGSPLHF.

The chain recombines TRBV11-2 with TRBJ1-2; a weak D match, TRBD1 (6 bases). Trimming stripped 4 bases from V and 4 bases from J, with 13 bases between. This CDR3 has 14 amino acids. Germline V gene lookup returns CDR1 SGHAT and CDR2 FQNNGV. The CDR3 reads CASSSLDSFYGYTF. CDR3 bases: TGTGCCAGCAGCTCCCTGGACAGCTTCTATGGCTACACCTTC.

The J gene is TRBJ2-1, the V gene TRBV28; 13 bases are a match to TRBD2. This CDR3 comprises 18 residues. V lost 5 bases to trimming and J lost 7 bases; unmatched junction nucleotides: 14. Germline loops: CDR1 MDHEN, CDR2 SYDVKM. CDR3 coding DNA: TGTGCCAGCAGTCAAAGGACTAGCGGGAGAGTGGTCGGGAATGAGCAGTTCTTC. This sequence encodes CASSQRTSGRVVGNEQFF.

The V gene is TRBV2, the J gene TRBJ2-7, with 12 bases matching TRBD2. The junction had 9 bases not matched to a gene; V was cut back by 4 bases and J by 8 bases. The CDR3 has 15 residues. The germline CDR1 and CDR2 sequences are SNHLY and FYNNEI. CDR3 sequence: CASSVGLAGGPKQYF. Here the CDR3 DNA reads TGTGCCAGCAGTGTAGGGCTAGCGGGAGGGCCGAAGCAGTACTTC.

The chain recombines TRBV19 with TRBJ1-2, with a possible D match to TRBD1 (6 bases). V gave up 2 bases and J gave up 8 bases, with 18 bases separating them. The V gene's germline CDR1 is LNHDA and CDR2 SQIVND (reference sequence). The CDR3 covers 15 residues. CDR3 loop: CASSITWGAPGGYTF. The DNA for the CDR3 is TGTGCCAGTAGTATAACGTGGGGGGCGCCCGGCGGCTACACCTTC.

There are a few counts of this clone. The chain combines TRBV15 with TRBJ1-5; TRBD1 matches 10 bases. With V trimmed by 1 base and J by 5 bases, 2 bases remained unmatched. Germline assignment: CDR1 LNHNV and CDR2 YYDKDF (reference sequence). This CDR3 spans 15 amino acids. The CDR3 DNA reads TGTGCCACCAGCAGAGCCGGGACAGGGGATCAGCCCCAGCATTTT. Amino acids: CATSRAGTGDQPQHF.

The chain is built from TRBV9 and TRBJ1-2, with a weak D call TRBD1 (5 bases). The CDR3 runs 15 residues. Looked up from germline, CDR1 is SGDLS and CDR2 is YYNGEE. Deletions cut 1 base from V and 5 bases from J, with 15 bases between. The CDR3 nucleotides read TGTGCCAGCAGCGTATCCCGGGACGGATCTTATGGCTACACCTTC. This encodes CASSVSRDGSYGYTF.

The V and J genes are TRBV15 and TRBJ1-5; a weak D match, TRBD1 (6 bases). Germline V gene lookup returns CDR1 LNHNV and CDR2 YYDKDF (reference sequence). CDR3 length equals 15 residues. The ends were cut back, 2 bases at V and 1 base at J, with 9 bases in the middle. The CDR3 DNA is TGTGCCACCAGCAGAAACAGGGTCAGCAATCAGCCCCAGCATTTT. Amino acid sequence: CATSRNRVSNQPQHF.

The chain joins TRBV12-3 or TRBV12-4 to TRBJ1-1, with TRBD1 identical over 7 bases. The CDR3 length is 12 residues. V gave up 5 bases and J gave up 5 bases; unmatched junction bases: 2. CDR3 residues: CASSPGGTEAFF. DNA for the CDR3: TGTGCCAGCAGTCCAGGGGGGACTGAAGCTTTCTTT.

The rearrangement links TRBV28 to TRBJ2-1; 9 positions match TRBD2. The trim removed 5 bases at V and 7 bases at J, leaving 15 bases unmatched. CDR3 length: 17 residues. CDR1 and CDR2 (germline): MDHEN, SYDVKM. This CDR3 is CASSSVRGSGGGNEQFF. CDR3 nucleotide sequence: TGTGCCAGCAGTAGCGTGCGGGGTAGCGGGGGTGGGAATGAGCAGTTCTTC.

CDR3 bases: TGTGCCAGCAGCGATGAGGGGATCTATGGCTACACCTTC. It specifies CASSDEGIYGYTF. The V call is TRBV6-6, the J call TRBJ1-2; D possibly corresponds to TRBD1 (5 bases). Between the trimmed V and J ends, which lost 6 bases and 4 bases, there was a span of 12 bases. From germline, CDR1 is MNHNY and CDR2 SVGAGI (reference sequence). CDR3 size: 13 residues.

J is TRBJ1-5 and V is TRBV28; D ambiguous. CDR1 is MDHEN, CDR2 SYDVKM, per germline. The CDR3 extends over 15 amino acids. Trimming took off 3 bases at V and 0 bases at J, with 9 bases between the two ends. The chain's CDR3 is CASSFLGPSNQPQHF. As DNA, the CDR3 is TGTGCCAGCAGTTTCTTGGGTCCTAGCAATCAGCCCCAGCATTTT.

The rearrangement links TRBV21-1 to TRBJ2-7; the tabulated D call, TRBD2, remains unverified against the DNA. TRBV21-1 is a known pseudogene. This CDR3 has 16 residues. CDR3 residues: CASSKETSGSSYEQYF. The CDR3 DNA reads TGTGCCAGCAGCAAGGAGACTAGCGGAAGCTCCTACGAGCAGTACTTC.

The rearrangement links TRBV5-4 to TRBJ2-7; 7 positions agree with TRBD1. The CDR3 has 15 residues. V was pared by 4 bases and J by 1 base, with 8 bases of the junction left unmatched. CDR1 SGHNT and CDR2 YYREEE come from the germline V gene (reference sequence). Here the CDR3 reads CASSLDWDRSYEQYF. The CDR3 DNA reads TGTGCCAGCAGCCTTGATTGGGACAGATCCTACGAGCAGTACTTC.

This clone was counted once. This chain connects TRBV5-6 to TRBJ2-1; tentatively, D is TRBD1 or TRBD2 (5 bases each). This CDR3 is built from 13 residues. V lost 4 bases to trimming and J lost 2 bases, with 7 bases between them. Germline V lookup: CDR1 SGHDT, CDR2 YYEEEE. This chain's CDR3 is CASSRGTYNEQFF. In DNA form, the CDR3 reads TGTGCCAGCAGCCGGGGCACCTACAATGAGCAGTTCTTC.

The V call is TRBV7-9, the J call TRBJ1-2, with a weak D call TRBD1 (6 bases). From germline, CDR1 is SEHNR and CDR2 FQNEAQ (reference sequence). The CDR3 is made up of 12 amino acids. The germline V and J ends were trimmed by 4 bases and 8 bases, with 11 bases remaining between them. For the CDR3, the DNA is TGTGCCAGCAGCTGGTCAGGGGAGGGCTACACCTTC. The encoded protein is CASSWSGEGYTF.

The chain couples TRBV6-1 to TRBJ1-2; no clear D. With 3 bases removed from V and 9 bases from J, the gap between germline ends came to 5 bases. CDR3 size: 10 residues. Germline-derived CDR1 and CDR2 are MNHNS and SASEGT. CDR3 sequence reads: CASSEVSYTF. CDR3 DNA sequence: TGTGCCAGCAGTGAGGTCAGCTACACCTTC.

This clone was counted a few times. The chain is built from TRBV19 and TRBJ2-1, with 7 bases that match TRBD2. The V gene's germline CDR1 is LNHDA and CDR2 SQIVND (reference sequence). This CDR3 is built from 13 residues. V shed 1 base and J 13 bases; nucleotides not matched to a gene: 7. The CDR3 coding sequence is TGTGCCAGTAGTATAGTCAGGGAGGGTCCCCAGTTCTTC. Amino acid sequence: CASSIVREGPQFF.

This sequence joins TRBV28 and TRBJ1-3, with D unclear. CDR3 size: 15 residues. V gave up 5 bases and J gave up 0 bases, with 11 bases separating them. Germline V gene sequence: CDR1 MDHEN, CDR2 SYDVKM. The CDR3 region has the DNA TGTGCCAGCAGTCCTGGGTGGGGCTCTGGAAACACCATATATTTT. It translates to CASSPGWGSGNTIYF.

In regard to this clone: The sample carries other DNA sequences with the same CDR3. This chain connects TRBV19 to TRBJ1-5; weak D call: TRBD1 (5 bases). Trimming pared 8 bases from V and 6 bases from J, leaving 11 bases between. CDR3 length: 12 residues. CDR1 and CDR2 (germline): LNHDA, SQIVND (reference sequence). The CDR3 loop is CASGQGGQPQHF. CDR3 sequence (DNA): TGTGCCAGTGGGCAGGGAGGTCAGCCCCAGCATTTT. The whole variable domain, filled in from reference TRBV19 and TRBJ1-5, reads DGGITQSPKYLFRKEGQNVTLSCEQNLNHDAMYWYRQDPGQGLRLIYYSQIVNDFQKGDIAEGYSVSREKKESFPLTVTSAQKNPTAFYLCASGQGGQPQHFGDGTRLSIL.

The J gene is TRBJ1-2, the V gene TRBV6-5; 9 bases are shared with TRBD1. After removal of 4 bases from V and 4 bases from J, the junction contained 7 bases not matched to a gene. Germline CDR1 and CDR2: MNHEY and SVGAGI. The CDR3 loop spans 15 amino acids. The CDR3 DNA sequence: TGTGCCAGCAGTTCCCAAACAGGGGGCGGCTATGGCTACACCTTC. Amino acids: CASSSQTGGGYGYTF.

The V and J genes are TRBV5-1 and TRBJ2-1, with TRBD1 identical over 8 bases. The trim removed 6 bases at V and 0 bases at J, leaving 5 bases unmatched. This CDR3 comprises 15 residues. The germline CDR1 and CDR2 sequences are SGHRS and YFSETQ. Here the CDR3 reads CASTVTGGSYNEQFF. CDR3 in DNA: TGCGCCAGCACCGTCACAGGGGGCTCCTACAATGAGCAGTTCTTC.

This chain connects TRBV3-1 (or the pseudogene TRBV3-2) to TRBJ1-5, with D possibly matching TRBD1 (6 bases). CDR3 size: 16 residues. Germline CDR1 LGHDT, CDR2 YNNKEL (reference sequence). Trimming took off 1 base at V and 3 bases at J, with 13 bases between the two ends. The CDR3 protein is CASSQAPDRPNQPQHF. CDR3 bases: TGTGCCAGCAGCCAAGCCCCCGACAGGCCCAATCAGCCCCAGCATTTT.

The V and J genes are TRBV29-1 and TRBJ1-2; 7 nucleotides line up with TRBD1. V was clipped by 3 bases and J by 6 bases; unmatched bases: 4. Germline CDR1 and CDR2: SQVTM and ANQGSEA. The CDR3 has 12 amino acids. CDR3 amino acids: CSVDPRGDGYTF. In DNA, the CDR3 is TGCAGCGTTGATCCCAGGGGGGATGGCTACACCTTC.

CDR3 loop: CASSLASGNQETQYF. The DNA of the CDR3 is TGCGCCAGCAGCTTGGCTAGCGGGAACCAAGAGACCCAGTACTTC. This sequence joins TRBV5-1 and TRBJ2-5; TRBD2 agrees at 9 bases. Germline V gene lookup returns CDR1 SGHRS and CDR2 YFSETQ. CDR3 length: 15 residues. V was pared by 0 bases and J by 0 bases, with 0 bases of the junction left unmatched.

This rearrangement joins TRBV19 to TRBJ2-7; 8 bases are shared with TRBD1. The V gene's germline CDR1 is LNHDA and CDR2 SQIVND (reference sequence). V lost 1 base, J lost 0 bases, and 11 bases stayed unmatched. The length of the CDR3 is 18 residues. The DNA for the CDR3 is TGTGCCAGTAGTATAGTACTCGCGGACAGGGCCAGCTCCTACGAGCAGTACTTC. Translating it yields CASSIVLADRASSYEQYF.

In this sample, this clone turned up once. This chain joins TRBV28 and TRBJ1-2, with D possibly matching TRBD1 (5 bases). The CDR3 has 14 amino acids. V was clipped by 1 base and J by 8 bases, with 14 bases between them. The germline gives CDR1 MDHEN, CDR2 SYDVKM. CDR3 amino acids: CASSLYLGGGGYTF. For the CDR3, the DNA is TGTGCCAGCAGTTTATATCTTGGGGGTGGAGGCTACACCTTC.